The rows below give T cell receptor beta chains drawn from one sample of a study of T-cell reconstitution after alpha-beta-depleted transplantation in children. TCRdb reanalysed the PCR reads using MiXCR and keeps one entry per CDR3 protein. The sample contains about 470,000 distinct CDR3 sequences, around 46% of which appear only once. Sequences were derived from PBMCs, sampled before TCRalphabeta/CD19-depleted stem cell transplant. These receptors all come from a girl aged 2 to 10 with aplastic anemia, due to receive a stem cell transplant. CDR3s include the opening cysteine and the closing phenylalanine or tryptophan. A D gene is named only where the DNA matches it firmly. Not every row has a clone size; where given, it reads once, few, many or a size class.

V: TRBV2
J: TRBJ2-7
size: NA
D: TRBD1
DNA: TGTGCCAGCAGTGAAGCGGGGACAGGGCGGAACTACGAGCAGTACTTC
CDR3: CASSEAGTGRNYEQYF

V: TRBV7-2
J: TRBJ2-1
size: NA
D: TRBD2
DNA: TGTGCCAGCAGCTTTCTAGCGGTCTACAATGAGCAGTTCTTC
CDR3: CASSFLAVYNEQFF

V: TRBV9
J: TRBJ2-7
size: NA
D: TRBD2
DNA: TGTGCCAGTAGCGGGAACGGGTACGAGCAGTACTTC
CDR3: CASSGNGYEQYF

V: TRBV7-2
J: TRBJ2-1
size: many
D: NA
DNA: TGTGCCAGTGACCCGGGGGAAGGAAGGCGATACAATGAGCAGTTCTTC
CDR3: CASDPGEGRRYNEQFF

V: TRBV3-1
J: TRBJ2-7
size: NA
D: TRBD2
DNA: TGTGCCAGCAGCCAAGAGGGGCGGGAGGGCCCCTTCTCCTACGAGCAGTACTTC
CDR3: CASSQEGREGPFSYEQYF

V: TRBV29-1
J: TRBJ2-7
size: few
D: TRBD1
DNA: TGCAGCGTTGGGGCCGGACAGGGGAGGACACACGAGCAGTACTTC
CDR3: CSVGAGQGRTHEQYF

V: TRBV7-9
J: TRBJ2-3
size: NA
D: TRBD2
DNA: TGTGCCAGCAGGTCCCCGGGACTAGGGGGCACAGATACGCAGTATTTT
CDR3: CASRSPGLGGTDTQYF

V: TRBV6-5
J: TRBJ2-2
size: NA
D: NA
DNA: TGTGCCAGCAGTTACTCGATAGGAGAAACCGGGGAGCTGTTTTTT
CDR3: CASSYSIGETGELFF

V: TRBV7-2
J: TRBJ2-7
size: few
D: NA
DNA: TGTGCCAGCAGCTTCGACAGTCGGGGTGAGCAGTACTTC
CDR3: CASSFDSRGEQYF

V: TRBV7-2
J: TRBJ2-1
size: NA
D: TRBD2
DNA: TGTGCCAGCAGCTGGACTAGCGGGGGGGATGAGCAGTTCTTC
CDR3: CASSWTSGGDEQFF

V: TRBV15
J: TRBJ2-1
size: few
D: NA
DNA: TGTGCCACCAGCAGAGATTATAACCGCTACAATGAGCAGTTCTTC
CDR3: CATSRDYNRYNEQFF

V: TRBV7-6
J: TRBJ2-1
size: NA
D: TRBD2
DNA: TGTGCCAGCAGCCCCCGGACTAGTCAGTACAATGAGCAGTTCTTC
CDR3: CASSPRTSQYNEQFF

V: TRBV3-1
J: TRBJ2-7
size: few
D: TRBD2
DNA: TGTGCCAGCAGCCAAGGGATCCGTAGCGGGACGGGCGAGCAGTACTTC
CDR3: CASSQGIRSGTGEQYF

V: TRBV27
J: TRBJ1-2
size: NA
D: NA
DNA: TGTGCCAGCAGTTTATACGGGAGCGGCGGCTACACCTTC
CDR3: CASSLYGSGGYTF

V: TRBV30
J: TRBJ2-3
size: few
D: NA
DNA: TGTGCCTGGAGCCTTACCAGCACAGATACGCAGTATTTT
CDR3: CAWSLTSTDTQYF

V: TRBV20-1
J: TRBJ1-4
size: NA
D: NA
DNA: TGCAGTGCTAGCCAGGCGGGTAATGAAAAACTGTTTTTT
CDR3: CSASQAGNEKLFF

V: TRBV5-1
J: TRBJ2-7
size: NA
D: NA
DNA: TGCGCCAGCAGCTTGGCCACCGGGGAAGGGGGCGAGCAGTACTTC
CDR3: CASSLATGEGGEQYF

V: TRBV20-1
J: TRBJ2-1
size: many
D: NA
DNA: TGCAGTGCCCCGCAGTACAATGAGCAGTTCTTC
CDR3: CSAPQYNEQFF

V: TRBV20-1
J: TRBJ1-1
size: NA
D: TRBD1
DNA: TGCAGTGCTAGAGGGGACAGGGGGATTAGGGAAGCTTTCTTT
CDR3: CSARGDRGIREAFF

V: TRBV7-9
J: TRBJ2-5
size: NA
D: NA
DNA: TGTGCCAGCAGCTCCCCCCGGGGGCTGCAAGAGACCCAGTACTTC
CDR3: CASSSPRGLQETQYF

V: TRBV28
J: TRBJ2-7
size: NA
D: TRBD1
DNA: TGTGCCAGCATTCCCCGACCCACGAGGGACAGACCCTACGAGCAGTACTTC
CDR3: CASIPRPTRDRPYEQYF

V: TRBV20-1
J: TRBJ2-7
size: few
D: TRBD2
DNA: TGCAGTGCTAGAGCGGCGCTCGGGGGAGGGTCGCCCTACGAGCAGTACTTC
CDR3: CSARAALGGGSPYEQYF

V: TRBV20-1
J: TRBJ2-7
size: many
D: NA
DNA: TGCAGTGCCCCGGTGGAGGGAGGCCCCTACGAGCAGTACTTC
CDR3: CSAPVEGGPYEQYF

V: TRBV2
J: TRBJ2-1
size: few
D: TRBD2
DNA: TGTGCCAGCAAGAGGGCGGGGGGGCCTGAGGAGCAGTTCTTC
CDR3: CASKRAGGPEEQFF

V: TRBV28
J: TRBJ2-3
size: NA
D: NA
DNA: TGTGCCAGCAGTCCCCGGATTAGCACAGATACGCAGTATTTT
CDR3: CASSPRISTDTQYF

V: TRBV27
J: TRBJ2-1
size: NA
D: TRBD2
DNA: TGTGCCAGCAGGGGCGGGAGCTCCTACAATGAGCAGTTCTTC
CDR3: CASRGGSSYNEQFF

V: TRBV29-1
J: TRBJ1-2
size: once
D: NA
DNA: TGCACCACGAGTGTGGGCTACACCTTC
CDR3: CTTSVGYTF

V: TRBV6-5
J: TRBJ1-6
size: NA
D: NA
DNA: TGTGCCAGCAGTTACTCAGAGGGTCAGAATTCACCCCTCCACTTT
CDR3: CASSYSEGQNSPLHF

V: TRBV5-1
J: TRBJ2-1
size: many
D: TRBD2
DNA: TGCGCCAGCAGCCGAGCGGGAGCCCCTAGCTCCTACAATGAGCAGTTCTTC
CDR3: CASSRAGAPSSYNEQFF

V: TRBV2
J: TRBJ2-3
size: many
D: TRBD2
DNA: TGTGCCAGCACTAGCGGTCGCACAGATACGCAGTATTTT
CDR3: CASTSGRTDTQYF

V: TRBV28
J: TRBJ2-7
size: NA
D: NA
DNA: TGTGCCAGCAGTTTTCCGAGGGAAGGGGTCTACGAGCAGTACTTC
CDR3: CASSFPREGVYEQYF

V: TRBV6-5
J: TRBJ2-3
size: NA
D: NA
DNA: TGTGCCAGCAGTTCCTCAAGAATCCGCTCGGCTACGCAGTATTTT
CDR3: CASSSSRIRSATQYF

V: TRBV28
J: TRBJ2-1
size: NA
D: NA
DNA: TGTGCCAGCAGTTTATATGGGGGAAAGGCTTCCAATGAGCAGTTCTTC
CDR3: CASSLYGGKASNEQFF

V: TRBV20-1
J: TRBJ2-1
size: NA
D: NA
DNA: TGCAGTGCCACTATCCGGACCAATGAGCAGTTCTTC
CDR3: CSATIRTNEQFF

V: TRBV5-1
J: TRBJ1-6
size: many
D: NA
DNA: TGCGCCAGCAGCTTGGCCCCCCTACCTGATTCACCCCTCCACTTT
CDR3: CASSLAPLPDSPLHF

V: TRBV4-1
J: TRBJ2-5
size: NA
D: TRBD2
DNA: TGCGCCAGCAGCCAGCTAGCGGGGGGGCAAGAGACCCAGTACTTC
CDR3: CASSQLAGGQETQYF

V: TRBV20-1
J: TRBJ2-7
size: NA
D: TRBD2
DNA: TGCAGTGCTAGAATACCCGGGACTAGCGGCGAGCAGTACTTC
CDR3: CSARIPGTSGEQYF

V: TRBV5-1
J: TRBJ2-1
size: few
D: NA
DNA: TGCGCCAGCAGCTTGGCCGCTCGCTCGAGCTGGTTCTTC
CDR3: CASSLAARSSWFF

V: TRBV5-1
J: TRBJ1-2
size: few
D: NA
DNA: TGCGCCAGCAGCTTGGAGGCAGGGGACTATGGCTACACCTTC
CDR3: CASSLEAGDYGYTF

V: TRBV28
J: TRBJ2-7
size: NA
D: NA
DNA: TGTGCCAGCAGTTTAGCGCGCTCTAGCTCCTACGAGCAGTACTTC
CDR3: CASSLARSSSYEQYF

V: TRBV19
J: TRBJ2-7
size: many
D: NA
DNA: TGTGCCAGTAGTTCGAGGGCGCGCTACGAGCAGTACTTC
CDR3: CASSSRARYEQYF

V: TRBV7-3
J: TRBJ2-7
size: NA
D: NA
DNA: TGTGCCAGCAGCTTAAAGTGTCTGCCCCCAACCTACGAGCAGTACTTC
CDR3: CASSLKCLPPTYEQYF

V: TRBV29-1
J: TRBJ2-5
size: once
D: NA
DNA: TGCAGCTGCACACGGGGAAACGACCAGTACTTC
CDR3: CSCTRGNDQYF

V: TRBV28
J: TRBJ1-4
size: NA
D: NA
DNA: TGTGCCAGCAGTCCCGGACAGAGAGAGGCGGAAAAACTGTTTTTT
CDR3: CASSPGQREAEKLFF

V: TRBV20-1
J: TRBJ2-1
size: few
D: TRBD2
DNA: TGCAGTGCTAACCCTAGCGGGATCGGGAATGAGCAGTTCTTC
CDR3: CSANPSGIGNEQFF

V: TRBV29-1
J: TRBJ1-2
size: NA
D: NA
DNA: TGCAGCGTTGGTGCAATGGGTGGGGCGCGCGACTATGGCTACACCTTC
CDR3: CSVGAMGGARDYGYTF

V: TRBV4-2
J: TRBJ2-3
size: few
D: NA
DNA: TGTGCCAGCAGCCAAGTCCGAACAGATACGCAGTATTTT
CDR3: CASSQVRTDTQYF

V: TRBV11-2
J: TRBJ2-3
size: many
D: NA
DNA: TGTGCCAGCAGCTTGGGGTATGATACGCAGTATTTT
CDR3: CASSLGYDTQYF

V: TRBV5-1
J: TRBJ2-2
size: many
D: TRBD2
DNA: TGCGCCAGCACCTGGATAGCGGGAGGGAACACCGGGGAGCTGTTTTTT
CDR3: CASTWIAGGNTGELFF

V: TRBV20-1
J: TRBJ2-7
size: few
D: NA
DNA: TGCAGTGCTAGAGCCCTTCTAGAGTGGGGCGAGCAGTACTTC
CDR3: CSARALLEWGEQYF